This TCR beta chain emerged from a study of blood T cell repertoires in COVID-19. Generated by immunoSEQ multiplex PCR, the TCRdb table keeps only in-frame clones and is missing some. This table has more than 150,000 clones, around 79% appearing once. V was trimmed by 3 bases and J by 4 bases, leaving 10 bases between them. CDR3 length equals 14 residues. Germline V gene sequence: CDR1 KGHSH, CDR2 LQKENI. Sequencing was carried out using PBMCs or T cells enriched from blood (not recorded which). This chain links TRBV18 with TRBJ1-5; D may be TRBD1 (5 bases). This receptor was obtained from a man aged 50 to 59 who had recovered from COVID-19. DNA for the CDR3: TGTGCCAGCTCACCCACGCAGGGAAATCAGCCCCAGCATTTT. Its protein product is CASSPTQGNQPQHF.